This is a list of T cell receptor beta chains from one sample in a study of graft-versus-host responses after intestinal transplantation. These receptors are not linked to any known antigen. Repertoires were generated with immunoSEQ multiplex PCR, while TCRdb's copy carries only in-frame clones and drops some. The sample lists some 88,000 clones, around 93% occurring once. This sample comprised unstimulated CD8+ T cells sorted from spleen or lymph node cells, obtained before intestinal transplant. The receptors derive from a human donor who received an intestinal transplant. The CDR3 runs from the conserved cysteine through the conserved F or W. A D gene is named only where the DNA matches it firmly. Clone size is given for some rows only: seen once, a few or many times, or a class if the clone is expanded.

D: TRBD2; V: TRBV4-3; size: .; J: TRBJ2-1; DNA: TGCGCCAGCAGCCCCAGATGGGGACTAGCGAACCCCTACAATGAGCAGTTCTTC; CDR3: CASSPRWGLANPYNEQFF
D: .; V: TRBV7-9; size: .; J: TRBJ1-2; DNA: TGTGCCAGCAGCTTAGTAGGTCAGAAAAGGGGGAACTATGGCTACACCTTC; CDR3: CASSLVGQKRGNYGYTF
D: .; V: TRBV7-9; size: .; J: TRBJ2-7; DNA: TGTGCCAGCAGCTTAGAGCAATACGAGCAGTACTTC; CDR3: CASSLEQYEQYF
D: TRBD2; V: TRBV10-3; size: .; J: TRBJ2-1; DNA: TGTGCCATCAGTGAAGCAGCGGGGGGGCTCAATGAGCAGTTCTTC; CDR3: CAISEAAGGLNEQFF
D: TRBD1; V: TRBV7-9; size: .; J: TRBJ1-1; DNA: TGTGCCAGCAGCCCGGACAGGGTGGTGCCGATGAACACTGAAGCTTTCTTT; CDR3: CASSPDRVVPMNTEAFF
D: .; V: TRBV2; size: .; J: TRBJ2-3; DNA: TGTGCCAGCAGGGGTAGCGCAGATACGCAGTATTTT; CDR3: CASRGSADTQYF
D: TRBD1; V: TRBV29-1; size: .; J: TRBJ2-7; DNA: TGCAGCGCCTGGGACAGGGTCAACCCCTACGAGCAGTACTTC; CDR3: CSAWDRVNPYEQYF
D: .; V: TRBV30; size: .; J: TRBJ2-3; DNA: TGTGCCTGGAGCGCTGGGGCAAGCACAGATACGCAGTATTTT; CDR3: CAWSAGASTDTQYF
D: TRBD2; V: TRBV2; size: .; J: TRBJ2-3; DNA: TGTGCCAGCAAAGGACTAGCGGGGGGGCGGGGAGATACGCAGTATTTT; CDR3: CASKGLAGGRGDTQYF
D: TRBD2; V: TRBV7-2; size: .; J: TRBJ2-1; DNA: TGTGCCAGCAGCTTTCCCCTAGCGGGGCGAACGATCGGGAATGAGCAGTTCTTC; CDR3: CASSFPLAGRTIGNEQFF
D: TRBD2; V: TRBV30; size: .; J: TRBJ2-1; DNA: TGTGCCTGGAGCCAGCGGGGGGGCCACAATGAGCAGTTCTTC; CDR3: CAWSQRGGHNEQFF
D: .; V: TRBV11-2; size: .; J: TRBJ1-4; DNA: TGTGCCAGCAGCTTAGGTCCGAATGGCGAAAAACTGTTTTTT; CDR3: CASSLGPNGEKLFF
D: TRBD1; V: TRBV4-3; size: .; J: TRBJ2-7; DNA: TGCGCCAGCAGCCCCGGCAGGGGGCAGTTCTACGAGCAGTACTTC; CDR3: CASSPGRGQFYEQYF
D: .; V: TRBV27; size: .; J: TRBJ1-5; DNA: TGTGCCAGCAGCGACTGGGGGGGGCCCCAGCATTTT; CDR3: CASSDWGGPQHF
D: .; V: TRBV7-8; size: .; J: TRBJ2-1; DNA: TGTGCCAGCAGCTTAGTTGGCTCCATGCCCTACAATGAGCAGTTCTTC; CDR3: CASSLVGSMPYNEQFF
D: .; V: TRBV7-7; size: .; J: TRBJ2-1; DNA: TGTGCCAGCAGCGAGACAGGATACAATGAGCAGTTCTTC; CDR3: CASSETGYNEQFF
D: .; V: TRBV10-3; size: .; J: TRBJ2-1; DNA: TGTGCCATCAGTGAGCCCGGTCGGGGGGAGCAGTTCTTC; CDR3: CAISEPGRGEQFF
D: .; V: TRBV7-8; size: .; J: TRBJ2-7; DNA: TGTGCCAGCAGCCCCAGCATGGGGGCGCCCTCCTACGAGCAGTACTTC; CDR3: CASSPSMGAPSYEQYF
D: .; V: TRBV11-2; size: .; J: TRBJ1-6; DNA: TGTGCCAGCAGCTCCAGCTCCTATAATTCACCCCTCCACTTT; CDR3: CASSSSSYNSPLHF
D: TRBD1; V: TRBV13; size: .; J: TRBJ1-1; DNA: TGTGCCAGCAGCGCTGCAGGGGGCGCGAACACTGAAGCTTTCTTT; CDR3: CASSAAGGANTEAFF
D: .; V: TRBV5-4; size: .; J: TRBJ1-1; DNA: TGTGCCAGCAGACATGGGATGACAGGAGAACATGAAGCTTTCTTT; CDR3: CASRHGMTGEHEAFF
D: .; V: TRBV27; size: .; J: TRBJ1-2; DNA: TGTGCCAGCGGAGACAGCTATGGCTACACCTTC; CDR3: CASGDSYGYTF
D: TRBD2; V: TRBV4-3; size: .; J: TRBJ2-3; DNA: TGCGCCAGCAGCCAAGTGGGAGCCGGGGGGGATGGTTATACGCAGTATTTT; CDR3: CASSQVGAGGDGYTQYF
D: .; V: TRBV4-3; size: .; J: TRBJ1-4; DNA: TGCGCCAGCAGCCAAGATGTGGCCGGGTTCCGGGTTGAAAAACTGTTTTTT; CDR3: CASSQDVAGFRVEKLFF
D: .; V: TRBV11-3; size: .; J: TRBJ2-5; DNA: TGTGCCAGCAGCTTAGAAAGACAGCTCCAAGAGACCCAGTACTTC; CDR3: CASSLERQLQETQYF
D: TRBD1; V: TRBV27; size: .; J: TRBJ2-5; DNA: TGTGCCAGCAGTCGACAGGGGCCCGCTGCCCAGTACTTC; CDR3: CASSRQGPAAQYF
D: TRBD1; V: TRBV9; size: .; J: TRBJ2-1; DNA: TGTGCCAGCAGCCCCATGACAGGGTACAATGAGCAGTTCTTC; CDR3: CASSPMTGYNEQFF
D: .; V: TRBV9; size: .; J: TRBJ2-7; DNA: TGTGCCAGCAGCGTAGGGACAGTGGGCTACGAGCAGTACTTC; CDR3: CASSVGTVGYEQYF
D: TRBD1; V: TRBV9; size: once; J: TRBJ2-7; DNA: TGTGCCAGCAGTCCCCGGACAGGGGACGAGCAGTACTTC; CDR3: CASSPRTGDEQYF
D: TRBD1; V: TRBV7-8; size: .; J: TRBJ2-7; DNA: TGTGCCAGCAGCTTCGACAGGGGATACTACGAGCAGTACTTC; CDR3: CASSFDRGYYEQYF
D: TRBD2; V: TRBV7-2; size: .; J: TRBJ2-1; DNA: TGTGCCAGCAGTCCGGGACTAGCGGGGGGTCCCTACAATGAGCAGTTCTTC; CDR3: CASSPGLAGGPYNEQFF
D: .; V: TRBV4-3; size: .; J: TRBJ2-2; DNA: TGCGCCAGCAGCCAAGATCCTAGCCCGAACACCGGGGAGCTGTTTTTT; CDR3: CASSQDPSPNTGELFF
D: TRBD2; V: TRBV7-6; size: .; J: TRBJ2-1; DNA: TGTGCCAGCAGCTTTCGAAGCGGGGGGGTAAATGAGCAGTTCTTC; CDR3: CASSFRSGGVNEQFF
D: .; V: TRBV29-1; size: .; J: TRBJ2-7; DNA: TGCAGCGCCTTAAGGGGCCCTCACGAGCAGTACTTC; CDR3: CSALRGPHEQYF
D: .; V: TRBV7-2; size: .; J: TRBJ2-3; DNA: TGTGCCAGCAGCTTACACAGGGAAGGTACGCAGTATTTT; CDR3: CASSLHREGTQYF
D: TRBD1; V: TRBV19; size: .; J: TRBJ1-2; DNA: TGTGCCAGTAGTGGATGGGACAGGGAAGTGAACTATGGCTACACCTTC; CDR3: CASSGWDREVNYGYTF
D: .; V: TRBV4-3; size: .; J: TRBJ2-3; DNA: TGCGCCAGCAGCCAAGACAACCCAGAAAAGGATACGCAGTATTTT; CDR3: CASSQDNPEKDTQYF
D: TRBD2; V: TRBV27; size: .; J: TRBJ2-7; DNA: TGTGCCAGCAGCACGAAGACTAGCGAATCCTACGAGCAGTACTTC; CDR3: CASSTKTSESYEQYF
D: TRBD1; V: TRBV27; size: .; J: TRBJ2-1; DNA: TGTGCCAGCAGACAGGGGCCGGATGAGCAGTTCTTC; CDR3: CASRQGPDEQFF
D: .; V: TRBV5-6; size: .; J: TRBJ2-1; DNA: TGTGCCAGCAGCCCAACCGAGCGTGGCTCCTACAATGAGCAGTTCTTC; CDR3: CASSPTERGSYNEQFF
D: .; V: TRBV29-1; size: .; J: TRBJ2-5; DNA: TGCAGCGTTGAGGTACAGGGGGGGTTCCAAGAGACCCAGTACTTC; CDR3: CSVEVQGGFQETQYF
D: .; V: TRBV7-8; size: .; J: TRBJ2-2; DNA: TGTGCCAGCAGCTTAAGGGGCACCGGGGAGCTGTTTTTT; CDR3: CASSLRGTGELFF
D: .; V: TRBV7-2; size: .; J: TRBJ2-7; DNA: TGTGCCAGCAGCTTAGGAGGGCACGAGCAGTACTTC; CDR3: CASSLGGHEQYF
D: .; V: TRBV7-2; size: .; J: TRBJ2-3; DNA: TGTGCCAGCAGCTTGAGCAGGTCTAGCACAGATACGCAGTATTTT; CDR3: CASSLSRSSTDTQYF
D: .; V: TRBV19; size: .; J: TRBJ2-2; DNA: TGTGCCAGTAGTACTCGATTGGACAGCCTCTTACCGAACACCGGGGAGCTGTTTTTT; CDR3: CASSTRLDSLLPNTGELFF